These T cell receptor beta chains were read from a single sample in a study of blood T cell repertoires in COVID-19. Generated by immunoSEQ multiplex PCR, the TCRdb table keeps only in-frame clones and is missing some. The sample consists of tens of thousands of clones, 89% of them appearing once. Sequencing input: peripheral blood. The receptors here all came from a woman in her sixties with COVID-19, enrolled during active disease. Both conserved end residues are part of each CDR3. The order of the fields is clone size, D gene, V gene, J gene, CDR3 DNA, CDR3 protein. A D gene is named only where the DNA matches it firmly. Size tells how often a clone was seen (once, few, many) or the class of an expanded clone, and some rows leave it out.

clone_size: .; d_call: .; v_call: TRBV11-3; j_call: TRBJ2-1; cdr3_nt: TGTGCCAGCAGCCATCGTGAGGGAGGATACGGGGACAATGAGCAGTTCTTC; cdr3_aa: CASSHREGGYGDNEQFF
clone_size: .; d_call: .; v_call: TRBV2; j_call: TRBJ2-3; cdr3_nt: TGTGCCAGCAGTAGGGGCCCCACAGATACGCAGTATTTT; cdr3_aa: CASSRGPTDTQYF
clone_size: few; d_call: .; v_call: TRBV5-3; j_call: TRBJ2-3; cdr3_nt: TGTGCCAGAAGCTACGATCTCCGGGGGGCCAGCACAGATACGCAGTATTTT; cdr3_aa: CARSYDLRGASTDTQYF
clone_size: .; d_call: .; v_call: TRBV13; j_call: TRBJ1-6; cdr3_nt: TGTGCCAGCAGCCCCCGGGGAACCCAGGGGTTTGGCTCACCCCTCCACTTT; cdr3_aa: CASSPRGTQGFGSPLHF
clone_size: .; d_call: TRBD1; v_call: TRBV2; j_call: TRBJ1-6; cdr3_nt: TGTGCCAGCAGTGCCCTTGGGGGACAGGGGACTTCACCCCTCCACTTT; cdr3_aa: CASSALGGQGTSPLHF
clone_size: .; d_call: TRBD1; v_call: TRBV7-9; j_call: TRBJ2-7; cdr3_nt: TGTGCCAGCAGCTGGGGGACAGGGGCTAGTGGGGAGCAGTACTTC; cdr3_aa: CASSWGTGASGEQYF
clone_size: .; d_call: TRBD1; v_call: TRBV7-9; j_call: TRBJ2-2; cdr3_nt: TGTGCCAGCAGCCCCATCCCCGGACAGGGCGGGGACACCGGGGAGCTGTTTTTT; cdr3_aa: CASSPIPGQGGDTGELFF
clone_size: once; d_call: .; v_call: TRBV21-1; j_call: TRBJ1-2; cdr3_nt: TGTGCCAGCAGCGGTTACAGGGGGCTTGACTATGGCTACACCTTC; cdr3_aa: CASSGYRGLDYGYTF
clone_size: .; d_call: .; v_call: TRBV13; j_call: TRBJ2-2; cdr3_nt: TGTGCCAGCAGCTACTCTCCAGGGGAGCTGTTTTTT; cdr3_aa: CASSYSPGELFF
clone_size: .; d_call: TRBD1; v_call: TRBV7-7; j_call: TRBJ2-5; cdr3_nt: TGTGCCAGCAGCCGACAGGGTTCGGAGACCCAGTACTTC; cdr3_aa: CASSRQGSETQYF
clone_size: .; d_call: .; v_call: TRBV7-2; j_call: TRBJ1-1; cdr3_nt: TGTGCCAGCAGCTTAGAGGGGGGAGGGATGGAAGCTTTCTTT; cdr3_aa: CASSLEGGGMEAFF
clone_size: .; d_call: .; v_call: TRBV11-2; j_call: TRBJ1-1; cdr3_nt: TGTGCCAGCAGCCGTTTCACCAGGGATCTTGTAGCTTTCTTT; cdr3_aa: CASSRFTRDLVAFF
clone_size: once; d_call: TRBD1; v_call: TRBV7-8; j_call: TRBJ1-6; cdr3_nt: TGTGCCAGCAGCCCGGCGGGGACAGGGGATTCACCCCTCCACTTT; cdr3_aa: CASSPAGTGDSPLHF
clone_size: .; d_call: .; v_call: TRBV7-9; j_call: TRBJ1-1; cdr3_nt: TGTGCCAGCAGCTCCTCCCTAGGAGGGAGCGACGAAGCTTTCTTT; cdr3_aa: CASSSSLGGSDEAFF
clone_size: .; d_call: TRBD1; v_call: TRBV4-3; j_call: TRBJ2-7; cdr3_nt: TGCGCCAGCAGCCAAGACGGACAGGGGCGATACGAGCAGTACTTC; cdr3_aa: CASSQDGQGRYEQYF
clone_size: once; d_call: TRBD2; v_call: TRBV10-3; j_call: TRBJ2-7; cdr3_nt: TGTGCCATCAGTGCCGCGTCCGGGACTAGCCCTTACGAGCAGTACTTC; cdr3_aa: CAISAASGTSPYEQYF
clone_size: .; d_call: .; v_call: TRBV6-5; j_call: TRBJ2-7; cdr3_nt: TGTGCCAGCAGTCCTGACTGGACCTACGAGCAGTACTTC; cdr3_aa: CASSPDWTYEQYF
clone_size: .; d_call: TRBD2; v_call: TRBV6-6; j_call: TRBJ2-7; cdr3_nt: TGTGCCAGCAGTTACCCGGGGGGGGAGCAGTACTTC; cdr3_aa: CASSYPGGEQYF
clone_size: .; d_call: TRBD1; v_call: TRBV4-3; j_call: TRBJ2-7; cdr3_nt: TGCGCCAGCAGCCAAAGGGACAGGGAGGGCGAGCAGTACTTC; cdr3_aa: CASSQRDREGEQYF
clone_size: .; d_call: .; v_call: TRBV6-5; j_call: TRBJ1-1; cdr3_nt: TGTGCCAGCAGTTACTTGCAGAGGGCTTTCTTT; cdr3_aa: CASSYLQRAFF
clone_size: .; d_call: .; v_call: TRBV6-5; j_call: TRBJ1-4; cdr3_nt: TGTGCCAGCAGGATTTGGGCTGCAACTAATGAAAAACTGTTTTTT; cdr3_aa: CASRIWAATNEKLFF
clone_size: .; d_call: .; v_call: TRBV18; j_call: TRBJ1-1; cdr3_nt: TGTGCCAGCTCACCACGGGGCGAGAACACTGAAGCTTTCTTT; cdr3_aa: CASSPRGENTEAFF